This T cell receptor beta chain was recovered during a study of post-analysis software for immune sequencing data. General study results and limits: The study found significantly lower normalized Chao1 diversity in multiple sclerosis patients than in controls. The authors found that F measure strongly co-clustered same-batch samples.

TCR beta libraries were prepared from cDNA with unique molecular identifiers. Each batch of about 0.95 to 10 million T cells produced roughly 0.5 million cDNA molecules. From the PCR reads, TCRdb called clonotypes with MiXCR, one entry per CDR3 protein. The table includes about 820,000 distinct CDR3 sequences, approximately 53% detected once. Notes on this clonotype: The antigen is not known.

The sample was blood. The clonotype originates from a girl between 5 and 17 years old with multiple sclerosis.

CDR3 DNA sequence: TGTGCCAGCAGCACCGGGACTAGCGGGGGGAACACCGGGGAGCTGTTTTTT. Protein: CASSTGTSGGNTGELFF. This chain uses TRBV12-3 or TRBV12-4 with TRBJ2-2; TRBD2 agrees at 14 bases. The CDR3 runs to 17 residues. V lost 6 bases and J lost 1; bases outside the gene matches: 4.